This TCR beta chain stems from a study of T cells in Graves' hyperthyroidism and ophthalmopathy. This clonotype was detected ten times or more. TCR beta CDR3 regions were amplified from RNA. An initial round of RT-PCR targeting the TCR CDR3 relied on the HTBI primer set. One entry per CDR3 protein results from TCRdb running MiXCR on the multiplex PCR reads. This sample has some 510,000 distinct CDR3 sequences; about a fifth occur once, and the top ten carry 26%. The CDR3 is 12 amino acids. The germline gives CDR1 SQVTM, CDR2 ANQGSEA. The trim removed 3 bases at V and 7 bases at J, leaving 5 bases unmatched.

The TCR comes from a man aged 18-30 years with Graves' hyperthyroidism. The V gene is TRBV29-1, the J gene TRBJ2-5; 7 bases line up with TRBD2. The sample was blood. The chain's CDR3 is CSVEWTGGTQYF. CDR3 sequence (DNA): TGCAGCGTTGAGTGGACGGGAGGGACCCAGTACTTC.